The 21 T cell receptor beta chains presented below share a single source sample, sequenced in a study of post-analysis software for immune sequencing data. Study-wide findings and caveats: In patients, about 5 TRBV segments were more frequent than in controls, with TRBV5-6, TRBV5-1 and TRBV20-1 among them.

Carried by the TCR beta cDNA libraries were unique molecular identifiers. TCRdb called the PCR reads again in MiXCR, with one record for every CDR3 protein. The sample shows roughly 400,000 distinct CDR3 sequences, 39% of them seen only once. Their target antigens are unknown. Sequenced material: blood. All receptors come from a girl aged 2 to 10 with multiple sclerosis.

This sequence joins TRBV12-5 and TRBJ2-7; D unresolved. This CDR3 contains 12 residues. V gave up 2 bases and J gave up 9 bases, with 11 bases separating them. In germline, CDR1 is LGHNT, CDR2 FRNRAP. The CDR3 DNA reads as TGTGCTAGTGGTTTGCCCTCCATCGGGCAGTACTTC. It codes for CASGLPSIGQYF.

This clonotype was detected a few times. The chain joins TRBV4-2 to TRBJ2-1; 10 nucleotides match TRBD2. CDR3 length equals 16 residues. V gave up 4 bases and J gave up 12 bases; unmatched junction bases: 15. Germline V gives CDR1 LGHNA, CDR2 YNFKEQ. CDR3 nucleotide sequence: TGTGCCAGCAGCCTCCGAGCGGGGGGGCCGACAGATACGCAGTTCTTC. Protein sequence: CASSLRAGGPTDTQFF.

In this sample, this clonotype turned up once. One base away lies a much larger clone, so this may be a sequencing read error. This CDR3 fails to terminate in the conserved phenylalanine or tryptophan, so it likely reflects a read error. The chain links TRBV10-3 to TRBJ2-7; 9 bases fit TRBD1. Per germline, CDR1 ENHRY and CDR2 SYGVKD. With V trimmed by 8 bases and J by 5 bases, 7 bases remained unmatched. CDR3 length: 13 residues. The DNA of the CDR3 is TGTGCCATCCTCCGGGACAGGGACAACGAGCAGTACTGC. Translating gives CAILRDRDNEQYC.

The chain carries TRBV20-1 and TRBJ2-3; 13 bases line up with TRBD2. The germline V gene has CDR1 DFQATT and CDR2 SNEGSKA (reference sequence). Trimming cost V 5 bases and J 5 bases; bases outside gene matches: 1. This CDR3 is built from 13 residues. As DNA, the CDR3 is TGCAGTGCTGGACTAGCGGGGGTAGATACGCAGTATTTT. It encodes CSAGLAGVDTQYF.

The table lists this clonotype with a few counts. The CDR3 DNA follows: TGTGCCAGCAGCGTGGGGACAGGCGGAAATCAGCCCCAGCATTTT. It yields the protein CASSVGTGGNQPQHF. This chain connects TRBV7-2 to TRBJ1-5; 8 positions match TRBD1. The CDR3 consists of 15 residues. J gave up 4 bases and V 5 bases, and 7 bases lay outside the gene matches. Germline CDR1 is SGHTA and CDR2 is FQGNSA.

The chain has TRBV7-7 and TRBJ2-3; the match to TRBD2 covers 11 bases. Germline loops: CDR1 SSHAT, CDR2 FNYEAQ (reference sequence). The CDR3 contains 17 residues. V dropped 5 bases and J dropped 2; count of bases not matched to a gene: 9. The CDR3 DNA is TGTGCCAGCAGCCCTCGCCGGACTAGCGGGCCCACAGATACGCAGTATTTT. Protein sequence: CASSPRRTSGPTDTQYF.

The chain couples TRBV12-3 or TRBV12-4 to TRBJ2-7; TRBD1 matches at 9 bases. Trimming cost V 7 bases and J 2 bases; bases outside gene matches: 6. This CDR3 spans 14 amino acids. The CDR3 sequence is CASTPTGGPYEQYF. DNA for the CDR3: TGTGCCAGCACTCCGACAGGGGGTCCCTACGAGCAGTACTTC.

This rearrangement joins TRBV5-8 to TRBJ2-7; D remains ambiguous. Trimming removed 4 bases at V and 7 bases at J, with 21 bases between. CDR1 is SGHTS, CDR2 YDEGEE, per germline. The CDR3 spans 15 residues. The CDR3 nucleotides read TGTGCCAGCAGCCCGCCAAGCATCAATGTTGTGGAGCAGTACTTC. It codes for CASSPPSINVVEQYF.

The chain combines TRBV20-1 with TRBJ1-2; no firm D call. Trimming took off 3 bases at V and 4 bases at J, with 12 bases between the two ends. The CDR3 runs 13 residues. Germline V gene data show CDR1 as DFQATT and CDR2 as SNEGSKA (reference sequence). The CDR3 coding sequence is TGCAGTGCTAGCCGCCGGCCACTCTATGGCTACACCTTC. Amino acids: CSASRRPLYGYTF.

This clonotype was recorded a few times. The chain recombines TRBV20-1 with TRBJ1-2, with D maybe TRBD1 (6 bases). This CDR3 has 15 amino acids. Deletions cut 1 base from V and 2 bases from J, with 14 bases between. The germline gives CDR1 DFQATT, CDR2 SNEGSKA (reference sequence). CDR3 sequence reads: CSARVWGATNYGYTF. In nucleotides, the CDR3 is TGCAGTGCTAGAGTATGGGGGGCGACGAACTATGGCTACACCTTC.

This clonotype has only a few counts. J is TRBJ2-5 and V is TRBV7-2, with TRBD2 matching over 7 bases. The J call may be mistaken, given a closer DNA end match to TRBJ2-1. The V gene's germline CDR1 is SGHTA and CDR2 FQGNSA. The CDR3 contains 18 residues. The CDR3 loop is CASSLAKRGRAFWETQFF. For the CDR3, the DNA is TGTGCCAGCAGCTTAGCGAAGAGAGGGAGGGCTTTTTGGGAGACCCAGTTCTTC.

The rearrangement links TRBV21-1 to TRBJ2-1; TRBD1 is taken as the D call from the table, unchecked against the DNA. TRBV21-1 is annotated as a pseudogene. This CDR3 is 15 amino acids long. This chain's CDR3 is CASSSPGQVPRGQFF. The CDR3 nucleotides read TGTGCCAGCAGCTCACCGGGACAGGTCCCCCGGGGGCAGTTCTTC.

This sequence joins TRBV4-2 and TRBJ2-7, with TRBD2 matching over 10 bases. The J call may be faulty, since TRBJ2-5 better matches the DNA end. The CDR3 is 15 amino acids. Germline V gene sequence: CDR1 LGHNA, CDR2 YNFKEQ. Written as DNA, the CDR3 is TGTGCCAGCAGCCTCCAGCGGGAGGGCGGGGAGACCCAGTACTTC. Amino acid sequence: CASSLQREGGETQYF.

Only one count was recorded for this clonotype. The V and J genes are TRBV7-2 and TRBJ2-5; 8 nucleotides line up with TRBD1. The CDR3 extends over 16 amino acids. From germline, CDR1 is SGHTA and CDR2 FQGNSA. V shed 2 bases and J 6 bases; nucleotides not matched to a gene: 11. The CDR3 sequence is CASSLRPGQDRKTQYF. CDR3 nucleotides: TGTGCCAGCAGCTTACGACCGGGACAGGATAGGAAGACCCAGTACTTC. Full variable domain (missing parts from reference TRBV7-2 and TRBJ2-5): GAGVSQSPSNKVTEKGKDVELRCDPISGHTALYWYRQSLGQGLEFLIYFQGNSAPDKSGLPSDRFSAERTGGSVSTLTIQRTQQEDSAVYLCASSLRPGQDRKTQYFGPGTRLLVL.

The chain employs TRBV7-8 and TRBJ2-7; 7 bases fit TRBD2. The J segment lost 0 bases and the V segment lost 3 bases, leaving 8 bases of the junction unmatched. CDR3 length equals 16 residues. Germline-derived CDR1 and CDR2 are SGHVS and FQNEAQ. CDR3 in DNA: TGTGCCAGCAGCTTCGGAGCGGGGCTGAGCTCCTACGAGCAGTACTTC. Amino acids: CASSFGAGLSSYEQYF.

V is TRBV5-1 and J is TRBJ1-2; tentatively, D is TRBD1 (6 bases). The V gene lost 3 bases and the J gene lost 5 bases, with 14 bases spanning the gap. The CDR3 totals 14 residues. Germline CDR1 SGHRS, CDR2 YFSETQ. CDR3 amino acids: CASSWEGGRYGYTF. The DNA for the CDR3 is TGCGCCAGCAGCTGGGAAGGGGGACGGTATGGCTACACCTTC.

This CDR3 is CASSHRRQTTGELFF. The CDR3 nucleotides read TGCGCCAGCAGCCATCGGCGACAGACCACCGGGGAGCTGTTTTTT. The chain recombines TRBV4-3 with TRBJ2-2; D might be TRBD1 (5 bases). Germline values: CDR1 LGHNA, CDR2 YSLEER. This CDR3 is 15 amino acids long. Between the trimmed V and J ends, which lost 3 bases and 4 bases, there was a span of 12 bases.

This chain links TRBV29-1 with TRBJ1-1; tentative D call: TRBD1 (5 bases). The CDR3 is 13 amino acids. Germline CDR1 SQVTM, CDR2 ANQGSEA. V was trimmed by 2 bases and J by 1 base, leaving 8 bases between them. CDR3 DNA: TGCAGCGTTGAACGGCAGGGGAACACTGAAGCTTTCTTT. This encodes CSVERQGNTEAFF.

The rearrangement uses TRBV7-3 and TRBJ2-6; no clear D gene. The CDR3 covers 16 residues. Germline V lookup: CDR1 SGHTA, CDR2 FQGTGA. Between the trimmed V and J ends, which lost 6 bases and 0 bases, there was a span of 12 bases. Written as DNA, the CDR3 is TGTGCCAGCAGAACAGTCGGAGTCTCTGGGGCCAACGTCCTGACTTTC. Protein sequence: CASRTVGVSGANVLTF.

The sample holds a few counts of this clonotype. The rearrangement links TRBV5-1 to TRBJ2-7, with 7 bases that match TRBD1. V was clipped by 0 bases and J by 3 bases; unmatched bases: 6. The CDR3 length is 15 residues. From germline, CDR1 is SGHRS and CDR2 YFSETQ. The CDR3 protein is CASSLATGVGYEQYF. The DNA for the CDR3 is TGCGCCAGCAGCTTGGCCACAGGGGTGGGCTACGAGCAGTACTTC.

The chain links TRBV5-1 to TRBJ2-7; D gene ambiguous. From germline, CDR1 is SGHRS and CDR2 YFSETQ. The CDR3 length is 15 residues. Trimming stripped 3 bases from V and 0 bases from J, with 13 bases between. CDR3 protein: CASSWAPLNSYEQYF. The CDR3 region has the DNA TGCGCCAGCAGCTGGGCCCCGTTAAACTCCTACGAGCAGTACTTC.